This entry lists 25 T cell receptor beta chains sequenced from one sample in a study of T cell repertoires in ileal Crohn's disease. Produced via immunoSEQ multiplex PCR; TCRdb's table is partial and in-frame only. There are 5,000 or so clones in the sample; almost 80% occur only once, and roughly 12% lies in the top ten. Sequenced: ileal tissue. The receptors derive from an adult with Crohn's disease.

The chain carries TRBV27 and TRBJ1-2, with a possible D match to TRBD1 (6 bases). Trimming cost V 4 bases and J 2 bases, with 14 bases left between them. CDR1 and CDR2 from the germline V gene are MNHEY and SMNVEV (reference sequence). The CDR3 has 15 residues. CDR3 protein: CASSSGGQRNYGYTF. CDR3 bases: TGTGCCAGCAGTTCGGGAGGACAGAGAAACTATGGCTACACCTTC.

As concerns this clone: This same CDR3 is encoded by further DNA sequences in the sample. V usage is TRBV19 and J usage is TRBJ1-2; 12 bases fit TRBD1. CDR1 is LNHDA, CDR2 SQIVND, per germline (reference sequence). This CDR3 is built from 15 residues. V shed 5 bases and J 5 bases; nucleotides not matched to a gene: 6. The CDR3 reads CASSPGTGGGYGYTF. For the CDR3, the DNA is TGTGCCAGTAGTCCCGGGACAGGGGGCGGTTATGGCTACACCTTC.

The genes are TRBV5-1 and TRBJ1-4; 9 bases match TRBD1. Losses at the gene ends were 7 bases for V and 7 bases for J; bases not matched to a gene: 11. In germline, CDR1 is SGHRS, CDR2 YFSETQ. The CDR3 consists of 15 residues. The CDR3 loop is CASGETGQGGEKLFF. The CDR3 DNA is TGCGCCAGCGGAGAAACGGGACAGGGAGGTGAAAAACTGTTTTTT.

The chain couples TRBV18 to TRBJ1-1; the match to TRBD1 covers 7 bases. After removal of 3 bases from V and 5 bases from J, the junction contained 9 bases not matched to a gene. The germline V gene has CDR1 KGHSH and CDR2 LQKENI. This CDR3 contains 15 residues. DNA of the CDR3: TGTGCCAGCTCACCCTCGGGACAGTTCACGACTGAAGCTTTCTTT. This sequence encodes CASSPSGQFTTEAFF.

This chain joins TRBV4-2 and TRBJ1-5, with a weak D call TRBD1 (6 bases). The length of the CDR3 is 15 residues. Germline V gene lookup returns CDR1 LGHNA and CDR2 YNFKEQ. V lost 1 base, J lost 0 bases, and 7 bases lay in between. The CDR3 spells CASSQGTDSNQPQHF. The CDR3 nucleotides read TGTGCCAGCAGCCAAGGGACAGATAGCAATCAGCCCCAGCATTTT.

The chain joins TRBV29-1 to TRBJ2-5; 9 nucleotides line up with TRBD2. J lost 2 bases, V lost 3 bases, and 1 base had no gene match. The CDR3 covers 13 residues. Germline-derived CDR1 and CDR2 are SQVTM and ANQGSEA. The CDR3 nucleotides read TGCAGCGTTGAGCGGGGGGGACAAGAGACCCAGTACTTC. This encodes CSVERGGQETQYF. Based on the CDR3 plus reference TRBV29-1 and TRBJ2-5, the full variable domain is SAVISQKPSRDICQRGTSLTIQCQVDSQVTMMFWYRQQPGQSLTLIATANQGSEATYESGFVIDKFPISRPNLTFSTLTVSNMSPEDSSIYLCSVERGGQETQYFGPGTRLLVL.

This clone was picked up a small number of times. The rearrangement uses TRBV2 and TRBJ1-5; the match to TRBD1 covers 7 bases. Trimming cost V 6 bases and J 1 base; bases outside gene matches: 9. Germline V gives CDR1 SNHLY, CDR2 FYNNEI. The CDR3 covers 16 residues. The CDR3 DNA is TGTGCCAGCAGATCCTTAAGAGGGGGCAGCAATCAGCCCCAGCATTTT. Translated: CASRSLRGGSNQPQHF.

J is TRBJ2-7 and V is TRBV19; TRBD1 aligns across 7 bases. The CDR3 length is 15 residues. V gave up 3 bases and J gave up 3 bases; unmatched junction bases: 8. In germline, CDR1 is LNHDA, CDR2 SQIVND (reference sequence). For the CDR3, the DNA is TGTGCCAGTAGTATTGGACAGGATACATACTACGAGCAGTACTTC. Its translation: CASSIGQDTYYEQYF.

The V and J genes are TRBV7-8 and TRBJ2-7, with D hard to call. V was clipped by 2 bases and J by 4 bases, with 9 bases between them. The CDR3 consists of 13 residues. Germline V CDR1 and CDR2: SGHVS, FQNEAQ. CDR3: CASSLSPGYEQYF. The CDR3 DNA follows: TGTGCCAGCAGCTTATCTCCGGGTTACGAGCAGTACTTC.

This clone has a single count. The genes are TRBV5-5 and TRBJ2-7; 10 bases line up with TRBD1. CDR1 and CDR2 (germline): SGHKS, YYEKEE (reference sequence). The V segment lost 6 bases and the J segment 3 bases; nucleotides outside the gene matches: 6. The CDR3 is made up of 14 amino acids. CDR3 loop: CASTSGTGDYEQYF. In DNA, the CDR3 is TGTGCCAGCACCTCCGGGACAGGGGACTACGAGCAGTACTTC.

This sequence joins TRBV5-1 and TRBJ2-3, with unresolved D. Trimming left V 1 base short and J 2 bases short, with 8 bases between. This CDR3 region has 14 residues. Germline assignment: CDR1 SGHRS and CDR2 YFSETQ. The CDR3 coding sequence is TGCGCCAGCAGCTTGAACAGACCCACAGATACGCAGTATTTT. Protein: CASSLNRPTDTQYF.

V is TRBV7-9 and J is TRBJ1-1; possibly TRBD1 for D (6 bases). The germline V and J ends were trimmed by 3 bases and 4 bases, with 12 bases remaining between them. Germline loops: CDR1 SEHNR, CDR2 FQNEAQ (reference sequence). The CDR3 sequence is 14 residues long. CDR3 in amino acids: CASSLGRGGTEAFF. The CDR3 DNA reads TGTGCCAGCAGCTTGGGCAGGGGTGGCACTGAAGCTTTCTTT.

This clone was detected only a few times. This rearrangement joins TRBV10-1 to TRBJ2-5; 8 bases map to TRBD1. V shed 2 bases and J 3 bases; nucleotides not matched to a gene: 2. This CDR3 is 14 amino acids long. In germline, CDR1 is WNHNN, CDR2 SYGVQD (reference sequence). This chain's CDR3 is CASSEVDREETQYF. The CDR3 DNA reads TGCGCCAGCAGTGAGGTGGACAGGGAAGAGACCCAGTACTTC.

The genes are TRBV7-9 and TRBJ1-5, with D unclear. This CDR3 is 12 amino acids long. Germline V gene lookup returns CDR1 SEHNR and CDR2 FQNEAQ (reference sequence). V was trimmed by 1 base and J by 7 bases, leaving 5 bases between them. The CDR3 sequence is CASSLGAQPQHF. In DNA, the CDR3 is TGTGCCAGCAGCTTAGGCGCCCAGCCCCAGCATTTT.

The rearrangement joins TRBV27 to TRBJ2-3; 7 bases map to TRBD1. After removal of 6 bases from V and 2 bases from J, the junction contained 11 bases not matched to a gene. Germline CDR1 MNHEY, CDR2 SMNVEV (reference sequence). The CDR3 runs to 16 residues. CDR3 sequence (DNA): TGTGCCAGCAGATACTACAGGGGATCATTCACAGATACGCAGTATTTT. Its protein product is CASRYYRGSFTDTQYF.

V is TRBV19 and J is TRBJ2-2; the match to TRBD2 covers 7 bases. The J segment lost 2 bases and the V segment lost 5 bases, leaving 8 bases of the junction unmatched. CDR3 length equals 16 residues. Germline V lookup: CDR1 LNHDA, CDR2 SQIVND (reference sequence). CDR3 bases: TGTGCCAGTAGTGACTTGGGCGGGGGAAACACCGGGGAGCTGTTTTTT. Translating gives CASSDLGGGNTGELFF.

This clone was observed a handful of times. The J gene is TRBJ1-6, the V gene TRBV12-5; TRBD1 matches at 8 bases. The trim removed 6 bases at V and 13 bases at J, leaving 11 bases unmatched. Looked up from germline, CDR1 is LGHNT and CDR2 is FRNRAP. CDR3 length: 14 amino acids. This chain's CDR3 is CASGLGQGIQPLHF. CDR3 DNA: TGTGCTAGTGGCCTCGGACAGGGCATTCAGCCCCTCCACTTT.

The V and J genes are TRBV6-6 and TRBJ2-5; D is unresolved. Trimming removed 2 bases from V and 5 bases from J, with 12 bases in between. The CDR3 runs to 14 residues. Germline values: CDR1 MNHNY, CDR2 SVGAGI (reference sequence). For the CDR3, the DNA is TGTGCCAGCAGTTACGGCGGTTGGCAGGAGACCCAGTACTTC. Translating it yields CASSYGGWQETQYF.

The chain has TRBV19 and TRBJ2-3; possible D gene TRBD1, 5 bases. V gave up 10 bases and J gave up 1 base, with 21 bases separating them. The V gene's germline CDR1 is LNHDA and CDR2 SQIVND (reference sequence). This CDR3 region has 16 residues. The CDR3 DNA follows: TGTGCCACCAATCCTCTGGGGCTACCTCGCACAGATACGCAGTATTTT. Translated: CATNPLGLPRTDTQYF. Complete variable domain (other parts from reference TRBV19 and TRBJ2-3): DGGITQSPKYLFRKEGQNVTLSCEQNLNHDAMYWYRQDPGQGLRLIYYSQIVNDFQKGDIAEGYSVSREKKESFPLTVTSAQKNPTAFYLCATNPLGLPRTDTQYFGPGTRLTVL.

The chain carries TRBV10-1 and TRBJ1-5, with 9 bases matching TRBD1. The germline CDR1 and CDR2 sequences are WNHNN and SYGVQD (reference sequence). This CDR3 contains 14 residues. The ends lost 6 bases at V and 4 bases at J; junction bases unmatched: 4. CDR3 sequence: CASRTGQGNQPQHF. The DNA for the CDR3 is TGCGCCAGCAGGACTGGACAGGGGAATCAGCCCCAGCATTTT.

This clone has only one observation. The chain employs TRBV6-6 and TRBJ1-1; D unresolved. Germline assignment: CDR1 MNHNY and CDR2 SVGAGI (reference sequence). V was clipped by 2 bases and J by 8 bases, with 6 bases between them. The CDR3 has 11 amino acids. CDR3 region: CASSYAGEAFF. The DNA of the CDR3 is TGTGCCAGCAGTTACGCCGGGGAAGCTTTCTTT.

The rearrangement links TRBV15 to TRBJ1-2, with TRBD1 identical over 7 bases. V lost 3 bases, J lost 2 bases, and 9 bases stayed unmatched. The CDR3 totals 16 residues. Germline assignment: CDR1 LNHNV and CDR2 YYDKDF (reference sequence). The CDR3 protein is CATSRRQGVMNYGYTF. The CDR3 nucleotides are TGTGCCACCAGCAGGCGTCAGGGGGTCATGAACTATGGCTACACCTTC.

The rearrangement links TRBV19 to TRBJ1-5; 9 bases are a match to TRBD1. The V gene end was trimmed by 4 bases and the J gene end by 0 bases; junction bases not matched to a gene: 4. CDR1 LNHDA and CDR2 SQIVND come from the germline V gene (reference sequence). The CDR3 runs 16 residues. CDR3 in amino acids: CASSRTGDHSNQPQHF. The CDR3 nucleotides read TGTGCCAGTAGTAGGACAGGGGACCATAGCAATCAGCCCCAGCATTTT. Variable domain in full (rest from reference TRBV19 and TRBJ1-5): DGGITQSPKYLFRKEGQNVTLSCEQNLNHDAMYWYRQDPGQGLRLIYYSQIVNDFQKGDIAEGYSVSREKKESFPLTVTSAQKNPTAFYLCASSRTGDHSNQPQHFGDGTRLSIL.

The rearrangement uses TRBV5-5 and TRBJ2-7; D is undetermined. Trimming pared 4 bases from V and 3 bases from J, leaving 17 bases between. Germline V lookup: CDR1 SGHKS, CDR2 YYEKEE (reference sequence). The CDR3 runs to 15 residues. The CDR3 is CASSRLPLPDYEQYF. CDR3 bases: TGTGCCAGCAGCCGTCTCCCACTCCCTGACTACGAGCAGTACTTC.

The chain combines TRBV5-8 with TRBJ1-1; D unclear. Deletions cut 6 bases from V and 0 bases from J, with 18 bases between. Per the germline V gene, CDR1 is SGHTS and CDR2 is YDEGEE. The CDR3 has 16 residues. The CDR3 DNA is TGTGCCAGCATGCGTCGGGATTACCGATTGAACACTGAAGCTTTCTTT. It translates to CASMRRDYRLNTEAFF.